This T cell receptor beta chain was identified in a study of shared clonotypes between healthy human individuals. The repertoire was sequenced with immunoSEQ multiplex PCR; TCRdb's copy has only in-frame clones and lacks some. Altogether some 500,000 clones are present, roughly 95% being singletons, with the ten largest covering 0.05% to 0.08%. Notes on this clone: The antigen remains unidentified.

General study points: Clonotypes shared by all four donors outscored non-shared clonotypes in generation probability.

Germline CDR1 and CDR2: MNHNS and SASEGT. The V end lost 2 bases, the J end lost 4 bases, and 8 bases lay between the germline ends. This CDR3 comprises 13 residues. The V gene is TRBV6-1, the J gene TRBJ2-5, with D possibly TRBD2 on 6 matching bases. Material: naive CD4+ T cells sorted from blood. The subset denotes: CD45RA+ positively selected. This clonotype was sampled from a woman in her 30s in good health. The CDR3 coding sequence is TGTGCCAGCAGTGAATTCGGGGGAGAGACCCAGTACTTC. This gives the protein CASSEFGGETQYF.